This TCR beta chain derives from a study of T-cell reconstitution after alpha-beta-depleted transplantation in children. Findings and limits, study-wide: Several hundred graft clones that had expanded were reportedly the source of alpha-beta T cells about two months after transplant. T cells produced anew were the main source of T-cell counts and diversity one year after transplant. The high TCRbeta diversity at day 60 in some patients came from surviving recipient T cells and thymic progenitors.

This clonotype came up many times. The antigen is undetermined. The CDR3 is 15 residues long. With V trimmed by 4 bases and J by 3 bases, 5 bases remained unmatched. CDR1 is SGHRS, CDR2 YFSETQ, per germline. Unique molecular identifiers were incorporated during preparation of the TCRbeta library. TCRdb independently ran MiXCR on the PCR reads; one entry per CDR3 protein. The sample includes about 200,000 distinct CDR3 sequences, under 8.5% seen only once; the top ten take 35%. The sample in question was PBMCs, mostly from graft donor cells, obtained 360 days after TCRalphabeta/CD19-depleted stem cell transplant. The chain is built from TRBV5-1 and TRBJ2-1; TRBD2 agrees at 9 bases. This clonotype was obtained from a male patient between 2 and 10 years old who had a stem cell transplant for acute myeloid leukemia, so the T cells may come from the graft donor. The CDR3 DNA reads TGCGCCAGCAGCAGGGAGCGGGAGGTCTACAATGAGCAGTTCTTC. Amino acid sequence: CASSREREVYNEQFF.